This T cell receptor beta chain was identified during a study of cytomegalovirus exposure and HLA in healthy donors. CDR1 and CDR2 (germline): KGHSH, LQKENI. The CDR3 contains 17 residues. Trimming removed 2 bases from V and 7 bases from J; junction bases left unmatched: 15. Primers: 60 Vbeta forward and 13 Jbeta reverse. Profiled with immunoSEQ multiplex PCR; TCRdb holds only in-frame clones, not every one. This sample carries over 40,000 clones, with under 2.5% going to the ten biggest clones. Material: PBMCs. The rearrangement joins TRBV18 to TRBJ1-2; the match to TRBD1 covers 8 bases. This TCR was recovered from a woman aged 40-49 years in good health and CMV-seronegative. The CDR3 protein is CASSPNVPWTGIVGYTF. CDR3 in DNA: TGTGCCAGCTCACCAAACGTTCCCTGGACAGGGATCGTTGGCTACACCTTC.